This entry lists 28 T cell receptor beta chains sequenced from one sample in a study of blood T cell repertoires in COVID-19. TCRdb's copy holds only in-frame clones and misses some; the assay was immunoSEQ multiplex PCR. The sample carries about 170,000 clones, around 86% recorded once. The source material was peripheral blood. All receptors derive from a man in his 70s with acute or convalescent COVID-19.

This clone was seen a handful of times. This chain joins TRBV6-2 or TRBV6-3 and TRBJ1-2; 10 nucleotides line up with TRBD1. Trimming cost V 4 bases and J 7 bases; bases outside gene matches: 9. Germline V gives CDR1 MNHEY, CDR2 SVGEGT. The length of the CDR3 is 15 residues. The CDR3 loop reads CASSSPGQGTGGYTF. For the CDR3, the DNA is TGTGCCAGCAGTTCTCCGGGACAGGGGACGGGTGGCTACACCTTC.

The rearrangement joins TRBV2 to TRBJ2-2; D is possibly TRBD1 (6 bases). CDR1 is SNHLY and CDR2 is FYNNEI in the germline V gene. The germline V and J ends were trimmed by 7 bases and 7 bases, with 19 bases remaining between them. This CDR3 contains 15 residues. The CDR3 loop reads CASNGGLAIYGELFF. The CDR3 DNA reads TGTGCCAGCAATGGGGGCCTAGCAATATACGGGGAGCTGTTTTTT.

The chain uses TRBV19 and TRBJ1-2; 9 bases map to TRBD1. The CDR3 is made up of 15 amino acids. The J segment lost 5 bases and the V segment lost 5 bases, leaving 9 bases of the junction unmatched. The germline V gene has CDR1 LNHDA and CDR2 SQIVND (reference sequence). The CDR3 region has the DNA TGTGCCAGTAGTGGACCGGACAGGGGAGGATATGGCTACACCTTC. Protein sequence: CASSGPDRGGYGYTF.

The rearrangement links TRBV28 to TRBJ2-5; 7 bases line up with TRBD2. CDR3 length: 17 residues. Unmatched junction bases numbered 17, after V lost 1 base and J lost 9 bases. In germline, CDR1 is MDHEN, CDR2 SYDVKM. The CDR3 DNA follows: TGTGCCAGCAGTTTATACCCCCGGGGAGGGCGGGGTGAGTCCCAGTACTTC. Residues: CASSLYPRGGRGESQYF.

The genes are TRBV5-1 and TRBJ2-5, with 10 bases fitting TRBD2. The V gene's germline CDR1 is SGHRS and CDR2 YFSETQ. The CDR3 has 17 residues. Trimming removed 0 bases from V and 9 bases from J; junction bases left unmatched: 14. CDR3 DNA: TGCGCCAGCAGCTTGGCGAATGGACTAGCGGTGACGATGGCCCAGTACTTC. Residues: CASSLANGLAVTMAQYF.

This chain uses TRBV18 with TRBJ1-5, with D perhaps TRBD1 (5 bases). V dropped 6 bases and J dropped 2 bases, with 17 bases sitting between them. The CDR3 is 16 amino acids. Germline lookup yields CDR1 KGHSH and CDR2 LQKENI. The CDR3 bases are TGTGCCAGCTCCCCCGGGAGGGGAGAGGGCAATCAGCCCCAGCATTTT. It encodes CASSPGRGEGNQPQHF.

V usage is TRBV5-5 and J usage is TRBJ2-3, with 7 bases fitting TRBD1. Looked up from germline, CDR1 is SGHKS and CDR2 is YYEKEE (reference sequence). The CDR3 is 14 amino acids. Losses at the gene ends were 6 bases for V and 1 base for J; bases not matched to a gene: 5. The CDR3 spells CASTQTGGTDTQYF. The DNA of the CDR3 is TGTGCCAGCACCCAAACAGGGGGCACAGATACGCAGTATTTT.

The chain joins TRBV9 to TRBJ1-2, with no clear D. Germline assignment: CDR1 SGDLS and CDR2 YYNGEE. With 0 bases removed from V and 8 bases from J, the gap between germline ends came to 11 bases. This CDR3 is 13 amino acids long. Written as DNA, the CDR3 is TGTGCCAGCAGCGTAGGATGGACTCGGGGCTACACCTTC. This encodes CASSVGWTRGYTF.

This rearrangement joins TRBV3-1 (or the pseudogene TRBV3-2) to TRBJ2-2; 7 nucleotides agree with TRBD2. After removal of 3 bases from V and 4 bases from J, the junction contained 11 bases not matched to a gene. The CDR3 covers 17 residues. Germline CDR1 reads LGHDT; CDR2 reads YNNKEL (reference sequence). The CDR3 sequence is CASSQGILAGVTGELFF. The DNA for the CDR3 is TGTGCCAGCAGCCAGGGCATTCTGGCGGGAGTCACCGGGGAGCTGTTTTTT.

V gene TRBV3-1 (or the pseudogene TRBV3-2) combines with J gene TRBJ1-2; a weak D match, TRBD1 (6 bases). Germline V gives CDR1 LGHDT, CDR2 YNNKEL (reference sequence). V lost 3 bases, J lost 4 bases, and 15 bases lay in between. The CDR3 is made up of 15 amino acids. The CDR3 sequence is CASSHPGQSFYGYTF. The CDR3 DNA is TGTGCCAGCAGCCACCCGGGACAAAGCTTCTATGGCTACACCTTC.

The CDR3 DNA sequence: TGTGCCATCAGGGAGACCTCAGGGGTTAATGAAAAACTGTTTTTT. Residues: CAIRETSGVNEKLFF. The chain joins TRBV10-3 to TRBJ1-4, with a weak D call TRBD1 (6 bases). The V end was cut by 6 bases, the J end by 4 bases, with 15 bases between. The CDR3 is made up of 15 amino acids. CDR1 is ENHRY and CDR2 is SYGVKD in the germline V gene.

CDR3 amino acids: CASSLTGETQPQHF. CDR3 DNA sequence: TGTGCCAGCAGCCTCACAGGGGAGACTCAGCCCCAGCATTTT. The chain uses TRBV7-2 and TRBJ1-5, with 7 bases that match TRBD1. The CDR3 is 14 amino acids. V lost 5 bases and J lost 6; bases outside the gene matches: 7. Germline CDR1 is SGHTA and CDR2 is FQGNSA.

V usage is TRBV15 and J usage is TRBJ1-3, with TRBD1 as a possible D gene (5 bases). CDR3 length equals 14 residues. Germline V gene sequence: CDR1 LNHNV, CDR2 YYDKDF (reference sequence). The V end was cut by 3 bases, the J end by 3 bases, with 9 bases between. The CDR3 sequence: CATSRGGNGNTIYF. Written as DNA, the CDR3 is TGTGCCACCAGCAGGGGGGGAAATGGAAACACCATATATTTT.

The rearrangement links TRBV6-2 or TRBV6-3 to TRBJ2-3, with 7 bases lining up with TRBD2. The CDR3 extends over 18 amino acids. Unmatched junction bases numbered 13, after V lost 2 bases and J lost 2 bases. The germline V gene encodes CDR1 MNHEY and CDR2 SVGEGT. The CDR3 DNA follows: TGTGCCAGCAGTTACCCCGCGGGGGTTCCTGGGCCCACAGATACGCAGTATTTT. Its translation: CASSYPAGVPGPTDTQYF.

The V gene is TRBV28, the J gene TRBJ2-7, with 9 positions matching TRBD1. Germline loops: CDR1 MDHEN, CDR2 SYDVKM. The trim removed 3 bases at V and 3 bases at J, leaving 3 bases unmatched. The CDR3 consists of 14 residues. The CDR3 sequence: CASSFVDRGYEQYF. In nucleotides, the CDR3 is TGTGCCAGCAGTTTTGTGGACAGGGGCTACGAGCAGTACTTC.

V and J are TRBV5-6 and TRBJ2-7, with D unresolved. This CDR3 is built from 11 residues. The V end was cut by 3 bases, the J end by 3 bases, with 4 bases between. Germline CDR1 and CDR2: SGHDT and YYEEEE. The CDR3 protein is CASSSIYEQYF. The CDR3 bases are TGTGCCAGCAGCTCCATCTACGAGCAGTACTTC.

The rearrangement links TRBV10-1 to TRBJ2-5; D perhaps matches TRBD2 (5 bases). With 2 bases removed from V and 2 bases from J, the gap between germline ends came to 9 bases. The CDR3 contains 14 residues. Germline CDR1 is WNHNN and CDR2 is SYGVQD (reference sequence). CDR3 residues: CASSEASRQETQYF. The DNA for the CDR3 is TGCGCCAGCAGTGAGGCTAGCAGACAAGAGACCCAGTACTTC.

The rearrangement uses TRBV27 and TRBJ1-1, with TRBD1 identical over 8 bases. This CDR3 contains 14 residues. V dropped 3 bases and J dropped 3; count of bases not matched to a gene: 3. CDR1 and CDR2 (germline): MNHEY, SMNVEV (reference sequence). In DNA, the CDR3 is TGTGCCAGCAGTTTGAGACAGGGGTACACTGAAGCTTTCTTT. The encoded protein is CASSLRQGYTEAFF.

The gene calls are TRBV2 and TRBJ2-7, with D unclear. The CDR3 spans 12 residues. The germline V and J ends were trimmed by 7 bases and 0 bases, with 7 bases remaining between them. Germline V lookup: CDR1 SNHLY, CDR2 FYNNEI. CDR3 nucleotide sequence: TGTGCCAGCACGAGGAGCTCCTACGAGCAGTACTTC. It specifies CASTRSSYEQYF.

The chain employs TRBV6-5 and TRBJ1-5; D unclear. Germline CDR1 is MNHEY and CDR2 is SVGAGI. Trimming took 8 bases from V and 7 from J, leaving 9 bases between them. The length of the CDR3 is 11 residues. The CDR3 loop reads CASRETQPQHF. CDR3 nucleotide sequence: TGTGCCAGCCGGGAAACGCAGCCCCAGCATTTT.

The V and J genes are TRBV10-3 and TRBJ2-3; TRBD2 agrees at 7 bases. Trimming took 0 bases from V and 6 from J; bases not matched to a gene: 6. This CDR3 is 15 amino acids long. The V gene's germline CDR1 is ENHRY and CDR2 SYGVKD. The CDR3 here is CAISESRAGTDTQYF. The CDR3 coding sequence is TGTGCCATCAGTGAGTCCAGAGCGGGGACTGATACGCAGTATTTT.

As to this clone: At one boundary the junction diverges from the germline segment, which might be a read error. J is TRBJ2-7 and V is TRBV11-2; D is possibly TRBD1 or TRBD2 (5 bases each). This CDR3 has 14 amino acids. CDR1 is SGHAT, CDR2 FQNNGV, per germline. The CDR3 here is CASNLGVWRDEQYF. CDR3 coding DNA: TGTGCCAGCAACTTAGGGGTCTGGCGGGACGAGCAGTACTTC.

The chain carries TRBV7-3 and TRBJ2-2; 10 positions agree with TRBD2. Losses at the gene ends were 2 bases for V and 1 base for J; bases not matched to a gene: 7. The germline CDR1 and CDR2 sequences are SGHTA and FQGTGA. The CDR3 spans 18 residues. In DNA, the CDR3 is TGTGCCAGCAGCTTACACAAAGCGGGGGGGCAGAACACCGGGGAGCTGTTTTTT. This codes for CASSLHKAGGQNTGELFF.

The chain combines TRBV7-9 with TRBJ1-1, with TRBD1 as a possible D gene (5 bases). CDR3 length: 14 residues. The germline V gene encodes CDR1 SEHNR and CDR2 FQNEAQ (reference sequence). Trimming pared 5 bases from V and 5 bases from J, leaving 15 bases between. CDR3: CASSHRQPATEAFF. CDR3 nucleotides: TGTGCCAGCAGCCACCGACAGCCCGCGACTGAAGCTTTCTTT. Supplemented by reference TRBV7-9 and TRBJ1-1, the full variable domain reads DTGVSQNPRHKITKRGQNVTFRCDPISEHNRLYWYRQTLGQGPEFLTYFQNEAQLEKSRLLSDRFSAERPKGSFSTLEIQRTEQGDSAMYLCASSHRQPATEAFFGQGTRLTVV.

This clone was seen more than once but under ten times. The V and J genes are TRBV30 and TRBJ1-1, with D tentatively TRBD1 (5 bases). CDR3 size: 12 residues. Trimming shortened V by 3 bases and J by 5 bases, and 10 bases separated the two germline ends. Germline-derived CDR1 and CDR2 are GTSNPN and SVGIG (reference sequence). The CDR3 reads CAWSPGWTEAFF. CDR3 nucleotide sequence: TGTGCCTGGAGCCCAGGGTGGACTGAAGCTTTCTTT.

The genes are TRBV15 and TRBJ2-7; D is possibly TRBD1 (6 bases). Germline V gene sequence: CDR1 LNHNV, CDR2 YYDKDF (reference sequence). The CDR3 totals 14 residues. Deletions cut 1 base from V and 7 bases from J, with 14 bases between. CDR3 region: CATSRGGHTVEQYF. For the CDR3, the DNA is TGTGCCACCAGCAGAGGGGGACACACCGTGGAGCAGTACTTC.

This sequence joins TRBV30 and TRBJ1-2; 7 positions match TRBD1. The ends lost 3 bases at V and 1 base at J; junction bases unmatched: 8. CDR3 length equals 15 residues. Germline V gives CDR1 GTSNPN, CDR2 SVGIG (reference sequence). The CDR3 DNA sequence: TGTGCCTGGAGAGTATCCGGGACAGTTAACTATGGCTACACCTTC. This encodes CAWRVSGTVNYGYTF.

On this clone itself: The same CDR3 arises from other DNA sequences in this sample as well. This chain uses TRBV5-1 with TRBJ1-3; 7 nucleotides align to TRBD1. The germline gives CDR1 SGHRS, CDR2 YFSETQ. Germline trimming cut 4 bases from V and 4 bases from J; bases unmatched to any gene: 2. The CDR3 consists of 13 residues. In DNA form, the CDR3 reads TGCGCCAGCAGCCTGGACAGGGGAAACACCATATATTTT. Encoded protein: CASSLDRGNTIYF.